This T cell receptor (beta chain) was observed in a study of blood T cell repertoires in COVID-19. Study as a whole: Acute and convalescent COVID-19 specimens originated in the United States, Italy and Spain.

Original methodology: Nucleated cell counts were estimated from reference gene primer amplification. Some clones are missing from TCRdb's copy, which holds only in-frame ones; the method was immunoSEQ multiplex PCR. V and J calls and clone size come straight from that table; D and trimming were deduced from the DNA. The data show 70,000 to 95,000 clones, with roughly nine tenths seen just once and approximately 5.2% held by the top ten. CDR3 length: 14 residues. CDR1 and CDR2 from the germline V gene are LNHDA and SQIVND (reference sequence). V shed 5 bases, J shed 6 bases, and the junction held 6 bases outside the gene matches.

The sequence came from a woman older than 75 with active COVID-19. Sequencing was carried out using peripheral blood. The chain employs TRBV19 and TRBJ1-5; TRBD1 aligns across 8 bases. This CDR3 is CASSPAGGGQPQHF. For the CDR3, the DNA is TGTGCCAGTAGTCCCGCAGGGGGCGGTCAGCCCCAGCATTTT.